This T cell receptor (beta chain) stems from a study of neurological immune-mediated disorders. The CDR3 totals 12 residues. Trimming left V 7 bases short and J 0 bases short, with 8 bases between. Germline V gene lookup returns CDR1 SQVTM and CDR2 ANQGSEA. TCRdb processed the 5' RACE reads anew with MiXCR; each CDR3 protein has one entry. The top ten clones hold roughly 1.2% of a sample with about 43,000 distinct CDR3 sequences, more than 9.5% of them seen once. With respect to this clonotype: A much larger clone lies a single base off, so this may be a read error. The conserved phenylalanine or tryptophan normally closing the CDR3 is absent here, so this likely arose from a read error.

Sequencing was done on a sample of PBMCs. The sequence derives from a female donor in good health. This chain uses TRBV29-1 with TRBJ2-3; no reliable D call. As DNA, the CDR3 is TGCAGCGGCCACTCTAGCACAGATACGCAGTATTTA. It encodes CSGHSSTDTQYL.